The T cell receptor beta chain under discussion was sequenced for a study of T cells in Graves' hyperthyroidism and ophthalmopathy. General study points: Ophthalmopathy, which appeared later, was predicted by the model a median around 6.5 months before onset.

Germline CDR1 is SEHNR and CDR2 is FQNEAQ (reference sequence). With V trimmed by 7 bases and J by 2 bases, 6 bases remained unmatched. There are 14 residues in the CDR3. With a duration under 2 months, the hyperthyroidism was newly diagnosed in patients aged 18 to 65. This clonotype was found a few times. As yet, its antigen is unknown. Amplification of TCR beta CDR3 regions was performed using RNA transcripts as template. Using the HTBI primer set, a first-round RT-PCR was run on the TCR CDR3. TCRdb recomputed calls from the multiplex PCR reads with MiXCR, one row per CDR3 protein. Here the sample spans about 700,000 distinct CDR3 sequences, 14% being singletons.

This TCR was recovered from a woman between 18 and 29 years old with Graves' hyperthyroidism. V usage is TRBV7-9 and J usage is TRBJ2-3; 7 bases map to TRBD2. What was sequenced was blood. Here the CDR3 DNA reads TGTGCCAGCAAAACTAGCGAACCCACAGATACGCAGTATTTT. It is translated as CASKTSEPTDTQYF. Complete variable domain (other parts from reference TRBV7-9 and TRBJ2-3): DTGVSQNPRHKITKRGQNVTFRCDPISEHNRLYWYRQTLGQGPEFLTYFQNEAQLEKSRLLSDRFSAERPKGSFSTLEIQRTEQGDSAMYLCASKTSEPTDTQYFGPGTRLTVL.